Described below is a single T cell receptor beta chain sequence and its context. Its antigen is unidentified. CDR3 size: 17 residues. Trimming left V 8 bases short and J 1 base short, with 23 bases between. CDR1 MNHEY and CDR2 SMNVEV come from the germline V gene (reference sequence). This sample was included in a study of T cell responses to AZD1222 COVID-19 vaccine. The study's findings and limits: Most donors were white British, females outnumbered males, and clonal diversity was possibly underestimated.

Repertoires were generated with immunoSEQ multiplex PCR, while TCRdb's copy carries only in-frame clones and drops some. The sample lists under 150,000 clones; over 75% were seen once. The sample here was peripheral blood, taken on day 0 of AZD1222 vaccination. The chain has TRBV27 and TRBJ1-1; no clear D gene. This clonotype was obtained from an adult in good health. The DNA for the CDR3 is TGTGCCAGCGATTCCACCTTCTCCGGGCTAGAGAACACTGAAGCTTTCTTT. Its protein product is CASDSTFSGLENTEAFF.